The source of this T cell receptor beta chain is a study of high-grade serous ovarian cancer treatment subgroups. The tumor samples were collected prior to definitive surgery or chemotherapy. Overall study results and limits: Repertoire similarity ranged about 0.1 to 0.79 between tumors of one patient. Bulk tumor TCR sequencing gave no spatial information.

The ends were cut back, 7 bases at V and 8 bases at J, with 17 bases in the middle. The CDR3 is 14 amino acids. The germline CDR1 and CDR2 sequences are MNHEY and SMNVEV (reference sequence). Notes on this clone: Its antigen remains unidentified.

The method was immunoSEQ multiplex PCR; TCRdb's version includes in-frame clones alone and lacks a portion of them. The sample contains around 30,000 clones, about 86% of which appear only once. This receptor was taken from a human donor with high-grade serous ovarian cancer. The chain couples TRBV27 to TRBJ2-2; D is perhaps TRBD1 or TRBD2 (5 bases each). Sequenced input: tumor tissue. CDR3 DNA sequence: TGTGCCAGCAATCCGGGGCCCGGGCCGGGGGAGCTGTTTTTT. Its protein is CASNPGPGPGELFF.